This T cell receptor (beta chain) was sequenced in a study of cytomegalovirus exposure and HLA in healthy donors. Study in general: The 120 validation repertoires matched the 650 to 850 first-cohort repertoires in platform, a later analysis reported.

Libraries were prepared by immunoSEQ multiplex PCR; TCRdb keeps only in-frame clonotypes and omits some of them. This table has around 62,000 clones, 85% to 90% appearing once. The germline V gene has CDR1 MGHRA and CDR2 YSYEKL. CDR3 length: 15 amino acids. The V segment lost 0 bases and the J segment 2 bases; nucleotides outside the gene matches: 3. The V call is TRBV4-1, the J call TRBJ2-7, with TRBD1 matching 8 bases. The TCR originated in a woman aged 18-29 years in good health and CMV-seronegative. The sample taken for sequencing was PBMCs. The CDR3 DNA is TGCGCCAGCAGCCAAGAGACAGGGGTTCCCTACGAGCAGTACTTC. The encoded protein is CASSQETGVPYEQYF.